This T cell receptor beta chain was identified during a study of human thymus T cells. V was cut by 6 bases and J by 3 bases, with 10 bases left in between. CDR3 length equals 13 residues. Germline V gives CDR1 MNHNS, CDR2 SASEGT. The table came from immunoSEQ multiplex PCR; TCRdb's copy has only in-frame clones and leaves some out. Of just over 45,000 clones listed, roughly 94% are singletons. This chain joins TRBV6-1 and TRBJ2-3; D gene uncertain. Sequences were obtained from blood. The origin of this receptor is a girl under two years old with a congenital heart defect but otherwise immunologically healthy. This CDR3 reads CASRVEGTDTQYF. Here the CDR3 DNA reads TGTGCCAGCAGGGTGGAAGGGACAGATACGCAGTATTTT.